The 18 T cell receptor beta chains given below trace back to one sample, sequenced in a study of T-cell reconstitution after alpha-beta-depleted transplantation in children. Unique molecular identifiers were incorporated during preparation of the TCRbeta library. TCRdb reprocessed the PCR reads via MiXCR and lists one record per CDR3 protein. Here the sample spans about 980,000 distinct CDR3 sequences, around 30% being singletons. The sequencing used PBMCs, mostly from graft donor cells, collected 360 days after TCRalphabeta/CD19-depleted stem cell transplant. The origin of the receptors is a boy under two years old who had a stem cell transplant for SCID, so the T cells may come from the graft donor.

This clonotype was counted between two and nine times. V gene TRBV10-3 combines with J gene TRBJ1-1; D unresolved. CDR1 and CDR2 from the germline V gene are ENHRY and SYGVKD. V gave up 3 bases and J gave up 2 bases, with 13 bases separating them. The CDR3 sequence is 15 residues long. CDR3 protein: CAISDHVETNTEAFF. The CDR3 nucleotides are TGTGCCATCAGTGACCACGTAGAAACTAACACTGAAGCTTTCTTT.

This clonotype was recorded a few times. The chain combines TRBV2 with TRBJ1-3; D perhaps matches TRBD1 (5 bases). V lost 3 bases, J lost 12 bases, and 9 bases lay in between. Germline CDR1 is SNHLY and CDR2 is FYNNEI. The CDR3 length is 11 residues. The DNA for the CDR3 is TGTGCCAGCAGTGATGGGGGTTACATATATTTT. Its translation: CASSDGGYIYF.

This clonotype was observed once. The V and J genes are TRBV15 and TRBJ2-3; TRBD2 agrees at 14 bases. The germline gives CDR1 LNHNV, CDR2 YYDKDF (reference sequence). CDR3 length equals 17 residues. Trimming at V came to 5 bases and at J to 3 bases, leaving 7 bases not matched to a gene. CDR3 sequence reads: CATSGRLAGGRTDTQYF. The DNA for the CDR3 is TGTGCCACCAGCGGCCGACTAGCGGGGGGGCGAACAGATACGCAGTATTTT.

The chain couples TRBV5-1 to TRBJ2-5; 12 bases map to TRBD2. Germline assignment: CDR1 SGHRS and CDR2 YFSETQ. V shed 4 bases and J 2 bases; nucleotides not matched to a gene: 9. There are 17 residues in the CDR3. This chain's CDR3 is CASSATSGGWGQETQYF. CDR3 bases: TGCGCCAGCAGCGCGACTAGCGGGGGCTGGGGGCAAGAGACCCAGTACTTC.

The chain links TRBV5-1 to TRBJ2-5; the D gene could be TRBD1 or TRBD2 (5 bases each). The CDR3 extends over 16 amino acids. The V end was cut by 2 bases, the J end by 2 bases, with 16 bases between. The germline V gene has CDR1 SGHRS and CDR2 YFSETQ. The CDR3 DNA is TGCGCCAGCAGCTTCCGGGACCAACGCCGACAAGAGACCCAGTACTTC. As protein: CASSFRDQRRQETQYF.

The chain carries TRBV6-5 and TRBJ1-4, with 9 bases that match TRBD1. Germline V CDR1 and CDR2: MNHEY, SVGAGI. After removal of 6 bases from V and 4 bases from J, the junction contained 6 bases not matched to a gene. The CDR3 is made up of 15 amino acids. This CDR3 reads CASRPPGQGNEKLFF. The CDR3 DNA sequence: TGTGCCAGCAGGCCCCCGGGACAGGGTAATGAAAAACTGTTTTTT.

The CDR3, as DNA: TGTGCCAGCAGCCAAGAATGGGACGGGGGGGCTTTCTCTGGGGCCAACGTCCTGACTTTC. It encodes CASSQEWDGGAFSGANVLTF. The V and J genes are TRBV4-2 and TRBJ2-6; the match to TRBD2 covers 8 bases. This CDR3 contains 20 residues. Germline V gene lookup returns CDR1 LGHNA and CDR2 YNFKEQ. V was pared by 0 bases and J by 0 bases, with 10 bases of the junction left unmatched.

This sequence joins TRBV29-1 and TRBJ2-7; D gene ambiguous. With 1 base removed from V and 3 bases from J, the gap between germline ends came to 7 bases. The length of the CDR3 is 12 residues. Germline lookup yields CDR1 SQVTM and CDR2 ANQGSEA. For the CDR3, the DNA is TGCAGCGTTGAAGGGACCCACTACGAGCAGTACTTC. Translating it yields CSVEGTHYEQYF.

This chain joins TRBV4-1 and TRBJ2-7; no clear D. V gave up 2 bases and J gave up 3 bases, with 11 bases separating them. CDR3 size: 14 residues. Germline-derived CDR1 and CDR2 are MGHRA and YSYEKL. The CDR3 DNA reads as TGCGCCAGCAGCCAATCAACAGCATTCTACGAGCAGTACTTC. Its protein is CASSQSTAFYEQYF.

This chain connects TRBV5-6 to TRBJ2-7; TRBD1 matches at 7 bases. Per germline, CDR1 SGHDT and CDR2 YYEEEE. This CDR3 is 15 amino acids long. The J segment lost 2 bases and the V segment lost 3 bases, leaving 8 bases of the junction unmatched. The CDR3 coding sequence is TGTGCCAGCAGCTCACCCGGGACAGCAACCTACGAGCAGTACTTC. Amino acid sequence: CASSSPGTATYEQYF.

V is TRBV7-8 and J is TRBJ2-7, with D tentatively TRBD2 (5 bases). Trimming stripped 1 base from V and 3 bases from J, with 16 bases between. The germline CDR1 and CDR2 sequences are SGHVS and FQNEAQ. The CDR3 has 16 amino acids. This CDR3 is CASSLVSGSRFYEQYF. DNA for the CDR3: TGTGCCAGCAGCTTAGTTTCGGGGAGTAGGTTCTACGAGCAGTACTTC.

The chain links TRBV29-1 to TRBJ1-1, with TRBD1 identical over 8 bases. The CDR3 loop spans 14 amino acids. Germline V gene sequence: CDR1 SQVTM, CDR2 ANQGSEA. V gave up 5 bases and J gave up 4 bases; unmatched junction bases: 9. The CDR3 is CSVLPTGVSTEAFF. The CDR3 coding sequence is TGCAGCGTTCTCCCGACAGGGGTGAGCACTGAAGCTTTCTTT.

This clonotype has a handful of counts. This chain links TRBV28 with TRBJ1-2, with D possibly matching TRBD1 (6 bases). V shed 5 bases and J shed 2 bases, with 12 bases lying between them. The CDR3 has 14 residues. Germline V gene data show CDR1 as MDHEN and CDR2 as SYDVKM. CDR3: CASSIHTGNYGYTF. The CDR3 nucleotides are TGTGCCAGCAGTATCCACACAGGGAACTATGGCTACACCTTC.

This chain connects TRBV13 to TRBJ2-5, with 9 bases fitting TRBD2. This CDR3 has 15 residues. The germline gives CDR1 PRHDT, CDR2 FYEKMQ (reference sequence). Germline trimming cut 2 bases from V and 4 bases from J; bases unmatched to any gene: 5. The CDR3 is CASSLRLAGPETQYF. CDR3 bases: TGTGCCAGCAGCTTACGTCTAGCGGGGCCAGAGACCCAGTACTTC.

This clonotype was seen only once. The rearrangement links TRBV19 to TRBJ2-1, with TRBD1 matching over 8 bases. Trimming took 6 bases from V and 10 from J; bases not matched to a gene: 11. Germline V gene lookup returns CDR1 LNHDA and CDR2 SQIVND (reference sequence). The CDR3 is 14 amino acids. CDR3 sequence (DNA): TGTGCCAGTAGAAAGACAGGGGCCAATGGAGAGCAGTTCTTC. This sequence encodes CASRKTGANGEQFF.

Only a few counts were recorded for this clonotype. The V and J genes are TRBV6-1 and TRBJ1-6; D possibly corresponds to TRBD1 (6 bases). This CDR3 is built from 14 residues. Germline lookup yields CDR1 MNHNS and CDR2 SASEGT. With 7 bases removed from V and 7 bases from J, the gap between germline ends came to 14 bases. The CDR3 DNA follows: TGTGCCAGCAAAGAGAGTAGGGGGAATTCACCCCTCCACTTT. It specifies CASKESRGNSPLHF.

The chain couples TRBV20-1 to TRBJ2-1; 8 nucleotides line up with TRBD2. The CDR3 covers 14 residues. The J segment lost 6 bases and the V segment lost 2 bases, leaving 6 bases of the junction unmatched. The germline CDR1 and CDR2 sequences are DFQATT and SNEGSKA (reference sequence). In DNA form, the CDR3 reads TGCAGTGCTAGAAGCGGGGGAGGAGGCAATGAGCAGTTCTTC. The encoded protein is CSARSGGGGNEQFF.

The chain uses TRBV6-2 or TRBV6-3 and TRBJ2-3; D is undetermined. CDR3 length: 17 residues. From germline, CDR1 is MNHEY and CDR2 SVGEGT. V was shortened by 5 bases and J by 5 bases, with 23 bases between the two germline ends. DNA for the CDR3: TGTGCCAGCAGTCCCTGGTTTGGGCACGCCACCCGAGATACGCAGTATTTT. Amino acids: CASSPWFGHATRDTQYF.